This T cell receptor beta chain was captured in a study of shared clonotypes between healthy human individuals. Study outcomes and limitations: When naive CD4 clonotypes were compared across a few donors, about 4.8% were shared. Naive subsets usually exceeded memory subsets in estimated richness.

In the source study's methods: ImmunoSEQ yielded junction-only sequences lacking quality scores, so filtering differed. Sequencing used immunoSEQ multiplex PCR; TCRdb keeps in-frame clones, though not all of them. The V and J calls and clone size come from that table; D and trimming were worked out from the DNA. Here the sample spans some 2 million clones, about 95% being singletons. Turning to this clone: Its target is not known.

Naive CD8 cells, CD45RO-negative and positively selected for CCR7, excluded terminally differentiated effector memory CD45RA+ cells. The origin of this receptor is a man in his late teens or twenties in good health. Sequencing was done on a sample of naive CD8+ T cells sorted from blood.

The CDR3 here is CASSPAVGWETQYF. Written as DNA, the CDR3 is TGTGCCAGCAGTCCGGCGGTGGGATGGGAGACCCAGTACTTC. The V and J genes are TRBV2 and TRBJ2-5; no clear D. Germline loops: CDR1 SNHLY, CDR2 FYNNEI. Trimming removed 5 bases at V and 5 bases at J, with 15 bases between. This CDR3 spans 14 amino acids.